This T cell receptor beta chain was sequenced for a study of cytomegalovirus exposure and HLA in healthy donors. General study results and limits: Researchers reported in a later analysis that a missense DCLRE1C variant was tied to TCR beta V- and J-gene trimming.

A multiplex PCR was run with 60 Vbeta primers and 13 Jbeta primers. Assay: immunoSEQ multiplex PCR; the TCRdb copy retains only in-frame clones and omits some. The repertoire holds some 150,000 clones, 9.4% seen once, with 1.8% in the top ten. The CDR3 sequence is 15 residues long. Germline lookup yields CDR1 MDHEN and CDR2 SYDVKM. The ends were cut back, 4 bases at V and 1 base at J, with 13 bases in the middle. On this clone itself: Antigen unknown.

Sequenced: PBMCs. The clonotype was recovered from a male donor in good health and CMV-seronegative. This sequence joins TRBV28 and TRBJ1-1; possible D gene TRBD1, 5 bases. CDR3 sequence reads: CASSYRQTGNTEAFF. The CDR3 bases are TGTGCCAGCAGTTACCGACAAACAGGGAACACTGAAGCTTTCTTT. The variable domain in full, with the rest retrieved from reference TRBV28 and TRBJ1-1, is DVKVTQSSRYLVKRTGEKVFLECVQDMDHENMFWYRQDPGLGLRLIYFSYDVKMKEKGDIPEGYSVSREKKERFSLILESASTNQTSMYLCASSYRQTGNTEAFFGQGTRLTVV.